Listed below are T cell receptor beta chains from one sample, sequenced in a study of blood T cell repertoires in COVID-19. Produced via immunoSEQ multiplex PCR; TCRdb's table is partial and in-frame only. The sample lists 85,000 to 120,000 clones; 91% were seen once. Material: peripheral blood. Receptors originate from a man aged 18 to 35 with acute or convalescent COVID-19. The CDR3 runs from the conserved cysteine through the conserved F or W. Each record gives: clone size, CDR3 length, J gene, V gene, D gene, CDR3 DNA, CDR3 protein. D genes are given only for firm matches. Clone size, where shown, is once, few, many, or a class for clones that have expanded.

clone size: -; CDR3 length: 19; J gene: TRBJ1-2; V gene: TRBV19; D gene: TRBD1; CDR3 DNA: TGTGCCAGTAAGGCGGGACAGGGGCTCTCCGGACCTCTAATCTATGGCTACACCTTC; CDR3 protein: CASKAGQGLSGPLIYGYTF
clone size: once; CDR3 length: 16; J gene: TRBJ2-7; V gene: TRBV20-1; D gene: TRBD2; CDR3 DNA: TGCAGTGCTAGTGAGACTAGCGGGACTCGTCTCTACGAGCAGTACTTC; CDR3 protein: CSASETSGTRLYEQYF
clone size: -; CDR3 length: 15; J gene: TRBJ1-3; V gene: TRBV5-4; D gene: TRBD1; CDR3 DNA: TGTGCCAGCAGCAGGACAGGGAGCTCTGGAAACACCATATATTTT; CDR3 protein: CASSRTGSSGNTIYF
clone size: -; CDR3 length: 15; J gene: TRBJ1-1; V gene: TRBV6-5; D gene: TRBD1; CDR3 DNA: TGTGCCAGCAGCACAGGGGTCCTTTTGAACACTGAAGCTTTCTTT; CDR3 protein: CASSTGVLLNTEAFF
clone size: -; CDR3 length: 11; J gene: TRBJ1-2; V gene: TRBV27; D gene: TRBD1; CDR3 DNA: TGTGCCAGCAGTCAACAGGGGCGCTACACCTTC; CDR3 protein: CASSQQGRYTF
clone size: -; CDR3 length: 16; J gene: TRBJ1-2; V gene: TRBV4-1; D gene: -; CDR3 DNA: TGCGCCAGCAGCCAAGGAGCGGTAGGTTTGGGTGTTGGCTACACCTTC; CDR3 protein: CASSQGAVGLGVGYTF
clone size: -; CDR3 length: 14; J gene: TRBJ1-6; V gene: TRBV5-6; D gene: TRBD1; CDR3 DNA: TGTGCCAGCAGCACGACAGGGGATAATTCACCCCTCCACTTT; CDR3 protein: CASSTTGDNSPLHF
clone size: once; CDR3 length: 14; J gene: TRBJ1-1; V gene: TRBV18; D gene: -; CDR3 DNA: TGTGCCAGCTCACTGGACTTCATGAACACTGAAGCTTTCTTT; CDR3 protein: CASSLDFMNTEAFF
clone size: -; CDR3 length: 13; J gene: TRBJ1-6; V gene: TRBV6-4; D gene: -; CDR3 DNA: TGTGCAACGGAGCCGGAATATAATTCACCCCTCCACTTT; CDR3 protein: CATEPEYNSPLHF
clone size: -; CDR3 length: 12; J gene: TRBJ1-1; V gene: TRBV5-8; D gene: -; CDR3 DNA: TGTGCCAGCAGCCCGGGGGGAACTGAAGCTTTCTTT; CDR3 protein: CASSPGGTEAFF
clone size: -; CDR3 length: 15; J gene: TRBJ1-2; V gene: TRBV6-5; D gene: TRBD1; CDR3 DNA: TGTGCCAGCAGTCCCGGACAGGCCACCTTTGAGGGCTACACCTTC; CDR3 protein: CASSPGQATFEGYTF
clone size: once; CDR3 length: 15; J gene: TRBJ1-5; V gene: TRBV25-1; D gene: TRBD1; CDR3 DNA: TGTGCCAGCAGTGCTCCAGGGGGTGGCAATCAGCCCCAGCATTTT; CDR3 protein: CASSAPGGGNQPQHF
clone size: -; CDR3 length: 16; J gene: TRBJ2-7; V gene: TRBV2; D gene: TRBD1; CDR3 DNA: TGTGCCAGCAGTGAGGGGAAGACAGGGTCACTCGGAGAGCAGTACTTC; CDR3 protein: CASSEGKTGSLGEQYF
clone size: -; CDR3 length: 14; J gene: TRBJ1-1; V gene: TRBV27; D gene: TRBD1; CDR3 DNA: TGTGCCAGCAGCCTACAGGGGGCGAACACTGAAGCTTTCTTT; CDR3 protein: CASSLQGANTEAFF
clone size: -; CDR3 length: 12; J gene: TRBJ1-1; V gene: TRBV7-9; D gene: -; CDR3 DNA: TGTGCCAGCAGCCTAAAGATAACTGAAGCTTTCTTT; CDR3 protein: CASSLKITEAFF
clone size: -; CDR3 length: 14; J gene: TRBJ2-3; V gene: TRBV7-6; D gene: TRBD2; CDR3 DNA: TGTGCCAGCAGCTCAGCGGGAGGCACAGATACGCAGTATTTT; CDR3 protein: CASSSAGGTDTQYF
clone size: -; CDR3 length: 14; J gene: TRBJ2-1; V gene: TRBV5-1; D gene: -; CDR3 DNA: TGCGCCAGCAGCTCCGCTAGCGCATACAATGAGCAGTTCTTC; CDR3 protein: CASSSASAYNEQFF